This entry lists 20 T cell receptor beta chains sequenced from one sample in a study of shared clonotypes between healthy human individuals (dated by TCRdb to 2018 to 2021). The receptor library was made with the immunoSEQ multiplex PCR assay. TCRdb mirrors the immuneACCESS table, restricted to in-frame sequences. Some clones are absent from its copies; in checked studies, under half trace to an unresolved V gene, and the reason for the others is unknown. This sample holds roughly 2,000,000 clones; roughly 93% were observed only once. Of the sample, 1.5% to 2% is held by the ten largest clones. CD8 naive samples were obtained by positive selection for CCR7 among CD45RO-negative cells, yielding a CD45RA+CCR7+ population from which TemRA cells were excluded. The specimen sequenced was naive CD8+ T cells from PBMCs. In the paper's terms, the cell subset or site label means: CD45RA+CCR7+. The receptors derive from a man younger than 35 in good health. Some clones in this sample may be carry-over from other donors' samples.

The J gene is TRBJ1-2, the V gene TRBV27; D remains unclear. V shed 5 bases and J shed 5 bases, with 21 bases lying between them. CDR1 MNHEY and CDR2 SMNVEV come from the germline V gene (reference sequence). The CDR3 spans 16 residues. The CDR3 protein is CASSPSGGETEYGYTF. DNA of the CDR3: TGTGCCAGCAGTCCCTCAGGAGGCGAAACAGAATATGGCTACACCTTC.

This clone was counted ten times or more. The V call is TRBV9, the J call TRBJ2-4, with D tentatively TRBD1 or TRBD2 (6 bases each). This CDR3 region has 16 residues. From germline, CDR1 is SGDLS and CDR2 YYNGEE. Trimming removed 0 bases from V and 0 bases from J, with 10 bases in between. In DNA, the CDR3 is TGTGCCAGCAGCGTAGAACCGGGGGCAGCCAAAAACATTCAGTACTTC. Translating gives CASSVEPGAAKNIQYF.

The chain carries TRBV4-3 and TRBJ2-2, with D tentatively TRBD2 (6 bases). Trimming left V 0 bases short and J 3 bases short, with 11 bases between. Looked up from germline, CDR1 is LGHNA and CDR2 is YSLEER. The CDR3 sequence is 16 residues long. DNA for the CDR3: TGCGCCAGCAGCCAAGACCCCGGGAGTCACACCGGGGAGCTGTTTTTT. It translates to CASSQDPGSHTGELFF.

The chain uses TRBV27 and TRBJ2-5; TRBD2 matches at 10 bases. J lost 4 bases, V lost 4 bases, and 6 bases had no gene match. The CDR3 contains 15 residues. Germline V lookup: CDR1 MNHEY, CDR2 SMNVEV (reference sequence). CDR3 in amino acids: CASSYLAGAGETQYF. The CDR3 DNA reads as TGTGCCAGCAGTTACCTAGCGGGAGCAGGAGAGACCCAGTACTTC.

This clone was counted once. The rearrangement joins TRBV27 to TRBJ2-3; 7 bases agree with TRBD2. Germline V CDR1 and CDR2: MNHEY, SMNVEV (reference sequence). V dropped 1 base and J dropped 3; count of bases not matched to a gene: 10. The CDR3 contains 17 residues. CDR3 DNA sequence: TGTGCCAGCAGTTTATATCCCGCTAGCGGTTATACAGATACGCAGTATTTT. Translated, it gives CASSLYPASGYTDTQYF.

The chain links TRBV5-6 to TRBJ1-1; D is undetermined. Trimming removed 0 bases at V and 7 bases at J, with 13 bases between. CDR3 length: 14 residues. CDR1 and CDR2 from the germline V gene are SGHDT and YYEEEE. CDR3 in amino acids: CASSLASGLGEAFF. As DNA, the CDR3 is TGTGCCAGCAGCTTGGCCTCGGGCCTGGGTGAAGCTTTCTTT.

CDR3 sequence: CASTRGGRGETQYF. As DNA, the CDR3 is TGTGCCAGTACCCGCGGGGGCCGTGGAGAGACCCAGTACTTC. This chain links TRBV19 with TRBJ2-5, with a possible D match to TRBD2 (7 bases). This CDR3 contains 14 residues. V lost 7 bases, J lost 4 bases, and 16 bases lay in between. In germline, CDR1 is LNHDA, CDR2 SQIVND (reference sequence).

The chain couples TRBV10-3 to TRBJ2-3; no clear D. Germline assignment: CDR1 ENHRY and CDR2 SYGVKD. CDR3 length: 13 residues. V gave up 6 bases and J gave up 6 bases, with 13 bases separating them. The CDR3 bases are TGTGCCATCAGCCCAACTGGGTGGGATACGCAGTATTTT. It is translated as CAISPTGWDTQYF.

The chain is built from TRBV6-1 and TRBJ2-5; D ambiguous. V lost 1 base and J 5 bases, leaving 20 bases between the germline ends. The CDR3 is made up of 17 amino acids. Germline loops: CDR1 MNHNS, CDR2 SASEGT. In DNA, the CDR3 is TGTGCCAGCAGTGAAGTGGGTGGCTTCCAACTTGCGGAGACCCAGTACTTC. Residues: CASSEVGGFQLAETQYF.

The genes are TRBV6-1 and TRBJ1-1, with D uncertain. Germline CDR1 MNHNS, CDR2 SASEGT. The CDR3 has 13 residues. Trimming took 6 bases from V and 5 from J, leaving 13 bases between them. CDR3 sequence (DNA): TGTGCCAGCAGAAGAAGATCGGGGACTGAAGCTTTCTTT. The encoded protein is CASRRRSGTEAFF.

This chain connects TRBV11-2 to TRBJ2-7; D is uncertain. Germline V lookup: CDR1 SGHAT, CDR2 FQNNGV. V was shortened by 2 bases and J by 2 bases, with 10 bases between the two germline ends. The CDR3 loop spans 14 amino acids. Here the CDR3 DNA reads TGTGCCAGCAGCTTAATCGGGTACCCCTACGAGCAGTACTTC. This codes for CASSLIGYPYEQYF.

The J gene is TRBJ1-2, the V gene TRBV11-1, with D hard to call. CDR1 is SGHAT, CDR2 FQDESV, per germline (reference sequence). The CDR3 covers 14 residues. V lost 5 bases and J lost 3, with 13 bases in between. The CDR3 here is CASSLRVSDYGYTF. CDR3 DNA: TGTGCCAGCAGCCTGAGAGTTTCGGACTATGGCTACACCTTC. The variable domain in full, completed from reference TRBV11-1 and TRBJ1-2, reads EAEVAQSPRYKITEKSQAVAFWCDPISGHATLYWYRQILGQGPELLVQFQDESVVDDSQLPKDRFSAERLKGVDSTLKIQPAELGDSAMYLCASSLRVSDYGYTFGSGTRLTVV.

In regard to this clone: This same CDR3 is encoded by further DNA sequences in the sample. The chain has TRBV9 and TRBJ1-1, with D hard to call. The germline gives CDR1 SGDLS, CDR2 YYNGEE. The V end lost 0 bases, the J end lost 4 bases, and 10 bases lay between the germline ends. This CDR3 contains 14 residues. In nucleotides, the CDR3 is TGTGCCAGCAGCGTAGGGGGTAGTTCCACTGAAGCTTTCTTT. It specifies CASSVGGSSTEAFF.

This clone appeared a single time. The DNA for the CDR3 is TGTGCCAGCGTTGGACCAGGGAGCGACGAGCAGTACTTC. It codes for CASVGPGSDEQYF. V usage is TRBV7-9 and J usage is TRBJ2-7; the D call may be TRBD1 or TRBD2 (5 bases each). CDR3 length equals 13 residues. V was pared by 8 bases and J by 5 bases, with 16 bases between. In germline, CDR1 is SEHNR, CDR2 FQNEAQ (reference sequence).

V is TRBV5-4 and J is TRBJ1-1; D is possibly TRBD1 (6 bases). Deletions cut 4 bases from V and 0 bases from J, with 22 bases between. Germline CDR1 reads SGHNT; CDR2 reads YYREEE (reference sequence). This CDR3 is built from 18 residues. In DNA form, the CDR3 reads TGTGCCAGCAGCCAACGGCTACAGGGTTGGAAAATGAACACTGAAGCTTTCTTT. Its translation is CASSQRLQGWKMNTEAFF.

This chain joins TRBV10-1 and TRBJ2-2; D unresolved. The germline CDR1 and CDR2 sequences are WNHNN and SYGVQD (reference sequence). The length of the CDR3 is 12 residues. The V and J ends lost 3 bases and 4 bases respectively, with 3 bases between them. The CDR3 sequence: CASSDSTGELFF. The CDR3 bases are TGCGCCAGCAGTGACAGCACCGGGGAGCTGTTTTTT.

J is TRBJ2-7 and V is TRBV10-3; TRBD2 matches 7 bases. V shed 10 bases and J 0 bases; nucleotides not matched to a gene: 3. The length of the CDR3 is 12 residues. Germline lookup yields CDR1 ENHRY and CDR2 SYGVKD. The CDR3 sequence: CATGTNSYEQYF. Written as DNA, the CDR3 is TGTGCCACCGGGACTAACTCCTACGAGCAGTACTTC.

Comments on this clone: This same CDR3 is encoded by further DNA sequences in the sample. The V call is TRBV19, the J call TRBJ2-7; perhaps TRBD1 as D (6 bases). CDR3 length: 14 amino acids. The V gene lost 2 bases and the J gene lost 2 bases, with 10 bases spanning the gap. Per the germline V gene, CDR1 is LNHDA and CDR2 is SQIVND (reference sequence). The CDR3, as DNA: TGTGCCAGTAGTATAACAGGGAGAACCTACGAGCAGTACTTC. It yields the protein CASSITGRTYEQYF.

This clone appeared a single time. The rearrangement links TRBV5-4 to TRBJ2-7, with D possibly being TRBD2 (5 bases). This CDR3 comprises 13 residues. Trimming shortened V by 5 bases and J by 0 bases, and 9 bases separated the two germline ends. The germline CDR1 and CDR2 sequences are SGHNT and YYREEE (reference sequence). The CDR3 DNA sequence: TGTGCCAGCAGTACGGCGGGCTCCTACGAGCAGTACTTC. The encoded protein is CASSTAGSYEQYF.

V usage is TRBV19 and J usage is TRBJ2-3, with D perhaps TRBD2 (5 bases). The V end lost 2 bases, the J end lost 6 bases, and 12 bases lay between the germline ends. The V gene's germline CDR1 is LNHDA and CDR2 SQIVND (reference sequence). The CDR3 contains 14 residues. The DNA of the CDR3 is TGTGCCAGTAGTATAAGTGGACTCGGGGATACGCAGTATTTT. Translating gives CASSISGLGDTQYF.